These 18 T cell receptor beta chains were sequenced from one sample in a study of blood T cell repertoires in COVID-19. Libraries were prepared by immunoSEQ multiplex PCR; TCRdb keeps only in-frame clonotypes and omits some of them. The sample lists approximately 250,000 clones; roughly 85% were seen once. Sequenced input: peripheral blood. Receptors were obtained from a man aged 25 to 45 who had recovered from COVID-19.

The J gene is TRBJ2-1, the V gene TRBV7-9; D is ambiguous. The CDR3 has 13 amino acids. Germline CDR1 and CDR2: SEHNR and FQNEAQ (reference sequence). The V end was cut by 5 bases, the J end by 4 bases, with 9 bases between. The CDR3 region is CASSLGSYNEQFF. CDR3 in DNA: TGTGCCAGCAGCCTCGGTTCGTACAATGAGCAGTTCTTC.

CDR3 residues: CASSGSSGGRTSTDTQYF. The CDR3 DNA sequence: TGTGCCAGCAGTGGTTCTAGCGGGGGGCGGACTAGCACAGATACGCAGTATTTT. The gene calls are TRBV2 and TRBJ2-3; TRBD2 agrees at 11 bases. The junction had 9 bases not matched to a gene; V was cut back by 4 bases and J by 0 bases. Germline V CDR1 and CDR2: SNHLY, FYNNEI. The CDR3 has 18 amino acids. Full variable domain (rest looked up from reference TRBV2 and TRBJ2-3): EPEVTQTPSHQVTQMGQEVILRCVPISNHLYFYWYRQILGQKVEFLVSFYNNEISEKSEIFDDQFSVERPDGSNFTLKIRSTKLEDSAMYFCASSGSSGGRTSTDTQYFGPGTRLTVL.

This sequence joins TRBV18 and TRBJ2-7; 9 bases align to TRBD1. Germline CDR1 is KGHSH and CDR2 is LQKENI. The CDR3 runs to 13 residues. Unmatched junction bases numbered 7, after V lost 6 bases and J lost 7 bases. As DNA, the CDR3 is TGTGCCAGCTCTCCGGGACAGGGATGGGAGCAGTACTTC. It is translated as CASSPGQGWEQYF. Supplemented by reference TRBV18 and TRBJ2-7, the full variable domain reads NAGVMQNPRHLVRRRGQEARLRCSPMKGHSHVYWYRQLPEEGLKFMVYLQKENIIDESGMPKERFSAEFPKEGPSILRIQQVVRGDSAAYFCASSPGQGWEQYFGPGTRLTVT.

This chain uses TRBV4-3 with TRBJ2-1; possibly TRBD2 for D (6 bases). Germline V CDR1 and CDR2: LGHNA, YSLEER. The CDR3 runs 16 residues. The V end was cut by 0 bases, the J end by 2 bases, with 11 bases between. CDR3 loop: CASSQERDFTYNEQFF. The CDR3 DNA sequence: TGCGCCAGCAGCCAAGAGAGGGACTTCACCTACAATGAGCAGTTCTTC.

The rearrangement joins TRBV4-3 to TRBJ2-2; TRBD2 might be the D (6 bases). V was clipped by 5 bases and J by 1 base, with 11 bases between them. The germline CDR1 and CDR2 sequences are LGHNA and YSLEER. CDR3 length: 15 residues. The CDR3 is CASSTSPLNTGELFF. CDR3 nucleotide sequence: TGCGCCAGCAGCACTAGCCCGCTGAACACCGGGGAGCTGTTTTTT.

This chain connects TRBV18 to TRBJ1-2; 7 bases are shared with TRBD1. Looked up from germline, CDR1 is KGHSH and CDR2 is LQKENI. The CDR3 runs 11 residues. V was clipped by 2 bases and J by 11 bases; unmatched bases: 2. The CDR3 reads CASSPDREYTF. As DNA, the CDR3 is TGTGCCAGCTCACCAGACAGGGAGTACACCTTC. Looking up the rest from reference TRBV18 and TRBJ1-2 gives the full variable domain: NAGVMQNPRHLVRRRGQEARLRCSPMKGHSHVYWYRQLPEEGLKFMVYLQKENIIDESGMPKERFSAEFPKEGPSILRIQQVVRGDSAAYFCASSPDREYTFGSGTRLTVV.

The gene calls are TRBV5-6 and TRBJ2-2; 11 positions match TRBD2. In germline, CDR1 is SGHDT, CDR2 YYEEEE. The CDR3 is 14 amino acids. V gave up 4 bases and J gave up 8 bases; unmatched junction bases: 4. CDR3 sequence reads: CASSRTSGSGELFF. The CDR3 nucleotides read TGTGCCAGCAGCCGGACTAGCGGGTCGGGGGAGCTGTTTTTT.

This CDR3 is CASSLSGGPQYSTDTQYF. For the CDR3, the DNA is TGCGCCAGCAGCTTGAGCGGGGGCCCCCAATATAGCACAGATACGCAGTATTTT. The chain has TRBV5-1 and TRBJ2-3, with 8 bases matching TRBD2. The junction had 10 bases not matched to a gene; V was cut back by 1 base and J by 0 bases. The CDR3 extends over 18 amino acids. Per germline, CDR1 SGHRS and CDR2 YFSETQ.

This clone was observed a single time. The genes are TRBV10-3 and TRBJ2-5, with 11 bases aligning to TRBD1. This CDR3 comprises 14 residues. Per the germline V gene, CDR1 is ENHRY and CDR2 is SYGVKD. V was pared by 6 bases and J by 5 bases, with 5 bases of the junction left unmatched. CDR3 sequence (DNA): TGTGCCATCAGCCGGACAGGGGGCGAGGAGACCCAGTACTTC. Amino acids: CAISRTGGEETQYF.

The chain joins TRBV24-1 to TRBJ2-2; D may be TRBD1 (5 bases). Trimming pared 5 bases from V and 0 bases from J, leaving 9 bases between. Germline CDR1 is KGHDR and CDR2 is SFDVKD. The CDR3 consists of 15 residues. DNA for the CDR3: TGTGCCACCAGTGTGGGCAGGGCGAACACCGGGGAGCTGTTTTTT. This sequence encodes CATSVGRANTGELFF.

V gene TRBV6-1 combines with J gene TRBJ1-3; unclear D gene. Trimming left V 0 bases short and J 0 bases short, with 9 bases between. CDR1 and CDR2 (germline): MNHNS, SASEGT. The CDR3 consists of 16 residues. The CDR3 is CASSEAVLYSGNTIYF. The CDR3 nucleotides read TGTGCCAGCAGTGAAGCTGTCCTATACTCTGGAAACACCATATATTTT.

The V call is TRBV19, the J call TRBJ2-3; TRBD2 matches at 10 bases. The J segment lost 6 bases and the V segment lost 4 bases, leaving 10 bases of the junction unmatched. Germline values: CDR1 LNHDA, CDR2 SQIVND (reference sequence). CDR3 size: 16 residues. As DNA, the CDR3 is TGTGCCAGTAGTAAGAAGCGGGGGGGCCGTTCCGATACGCAGTATTTT. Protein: CASSKKRGGRSDTQYF. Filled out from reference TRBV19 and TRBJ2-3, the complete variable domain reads DGGITQSPKYLFRKEGQNVTLSCEQNLNHDAMYWYRQDPGQGLRLIYYSQIVNDFQKGDIAEGYSVSREKKESFPLTVTSAQKNPTAFYLCASSKKRGGRSDTQYFGPGTRLTVL.

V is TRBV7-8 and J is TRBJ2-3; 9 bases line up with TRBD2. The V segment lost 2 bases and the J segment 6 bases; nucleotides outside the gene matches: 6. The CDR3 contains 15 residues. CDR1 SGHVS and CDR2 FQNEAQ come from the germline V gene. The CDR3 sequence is CASSLRRGGYDTQYF. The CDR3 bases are TGTGCCAGCAGCTTAAGGCGGGGGGGCTATGATACGCAGTATTTT.

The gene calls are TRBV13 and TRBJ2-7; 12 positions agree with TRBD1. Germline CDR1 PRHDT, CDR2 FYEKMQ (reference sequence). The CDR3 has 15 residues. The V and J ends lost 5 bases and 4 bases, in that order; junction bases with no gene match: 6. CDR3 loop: CASSRRDRGPYEQYF. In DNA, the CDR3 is TGTGCCAGCAGCCGGAGGGACAGGGGGCCGTACGAGCAGTACTTC.

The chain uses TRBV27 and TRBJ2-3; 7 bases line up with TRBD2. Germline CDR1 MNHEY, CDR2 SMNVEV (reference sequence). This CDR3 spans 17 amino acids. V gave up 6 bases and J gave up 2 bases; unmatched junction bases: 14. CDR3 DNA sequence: TGTGCCAGCAGGTGGGAGGGGTACCCCACATCCACAGATACGCAGTATTTT. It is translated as CASRWEGYPTSTDTQYF.

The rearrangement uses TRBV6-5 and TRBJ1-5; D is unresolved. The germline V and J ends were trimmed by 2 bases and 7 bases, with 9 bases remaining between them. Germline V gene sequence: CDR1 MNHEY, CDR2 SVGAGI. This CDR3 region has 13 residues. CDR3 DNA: TGTGCCAGCAGTTACGAGGATGGGCAGCCCCAGCATTTT. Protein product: CASSYEDGQPQHF.

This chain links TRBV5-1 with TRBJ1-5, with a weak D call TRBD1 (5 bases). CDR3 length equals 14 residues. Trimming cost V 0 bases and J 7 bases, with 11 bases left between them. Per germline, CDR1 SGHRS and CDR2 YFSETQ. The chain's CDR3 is CASSLGGGEQPQHF. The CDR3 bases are TGCGCCAGCAGCTTGGGGGGCGGGGAGCAGCCCCAGCATTTT.

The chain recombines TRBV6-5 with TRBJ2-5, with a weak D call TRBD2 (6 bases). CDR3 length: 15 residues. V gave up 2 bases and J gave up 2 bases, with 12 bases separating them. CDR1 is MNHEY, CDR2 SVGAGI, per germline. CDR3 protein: CASSYRRGRQETQYF. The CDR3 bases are TGTGCCAGCAGTTACCGGCGGGGAAGGCAAGAGACCCAGTACTTC.